This TCR beta chain was found in a study of blood T cell repertoires in COVID-19. Across the study: Samples of COVID-19 (acute and convalescent) were obtained from the United States, Italy and Spain. T cells, B-cell-depleted T cells, or PBMCs supplied cDNA or gDNA.

Authors' analysis steps: How many nucleated cells were present was estimated from reference gene primer amplification. Measured with immunoSEQ multiplex PCR; TCRdb has only the in-frame clones, and not every one. The V and J calls and clone size are taken from that table; D and trimming were inferred from the DNA. The repertoire holds roughly 200,000 clones, with about nine tenths as singletons. The clonotype comes from a man aged 65 to 79 with acute or convalescent COVID-19. Sequenced: peripheral blood.

CDR3 in amino acids: CASSQDVGQTFYGYTF. As DNA, the CDR3 is TGTGCCAGCAGCCAAGATGTGGGACAGACTTTCTATGGCTACACCTTC. The chain employs TRBV4-2 and TRBJ1-2; 7 bases agree with TRBD1. V was clipped by 0 bases and J by 4 bases; unmatched bases: 8. The CDR3 contains 16 residues. CDR1 is LGHNA, CDR2 YNFKEQ, per germline.